The rows below give T cell receptor beta chains drawn from one sample of a study of a mutant IDH1 vaccine in newly diagnosed glioma. For these TCRs, the target antigens are not known. Generated by immunoSEQ multiplex PCR, the TCRdb table keeps only in-frame clones and is missing some. The table includes tens of thousands of clones, approximately 84% detected once. The material was PBMCs, obtained from a glioma patient whose treatment included an IDH1 peptide vaccine. These receptors all come from a young woman with glioma. Some clones in this sample may be carry-over from other donors' samples. Each CDR3 is given with its conserved first and last residue. The order of the fields is CDR3 length, J gene, clone size, V gene, D gene, CDR3 DNA, CDR3 protein. A D gene is named only where the DNA matches it firmly. Clone sizes are given selectively: once, few, many, or a class where the clone is expanded.

>12|TRBJ1-1|NA|TRBV5-6|NA
TGTGCCAGCAGCTATGTTGGCGGTGAAGCTTTCTTT
CASSYVGGEAFF
>14|TRBJ1-1|NA|TRBV19|TRBD1
TGTGCCAGTAGTGGACAGGCACAGAACACTGAAGCTTTCTTT
CASSGQAQNTEAFF
>13|TRBJ2-2|NA|TRBV6-1|NA
TGTGCCAGCAGTGAGCGGAAGACCGGGGAGCTGTTTTTT
CASSERKTGELFF
>17|TRBJ2-6|NA|TRBV15|NA
TGTGCCACCAGCAGTGAGGGTTCCCGGACTGGGGCCAACGTCCTGACTTTC
CATSSEGSRTGANVLTF
>13|TRBJ2-7|once|TRBV28|NA
TGTGCCAGCAGTTCTTCCGGGGGCTACGAGCAGTACTTC
CASSSSGGYEQYF
>12|TRBJ2-1|NA|TRBV7-6|NA
TGTGCCAGCAGCCCCACCCCCAATGAGCAGTTCTTC
CASSPTPNEQFF
>16|TRBJ1-4|NA|TRBV7-9|NA
TGTGCCAGCAGCCCTGGTACGAGACAGGAAGCTGAAAAACTGTTTTTT
CASSPGTRQEAEKLFF
>17|TRBJ2-1|NA|TRBV10-3|TRBD2
TGTGCCATCAGTGAGCCAGCGGGGACTAGCGGGTTCAATGAGCAGTTCTTC
CAISEPAGTSGFNEQFF
>15|TRBJ2-1|NA|TRBV6-5|NA
TGTGCCAGCAGTCCCTCGGGGAGCTCCTACAATGAGCAGTTCTTC
CASSPSGSSYNEQFF
>11|TRBJ2-4|NA|TRBV7-2|NA
TGTGCCAGCAGCGCCGGGTACATTCAGTACTTC
CASSAGYIQYF
>16|TRBJ1-2|NA|TRBV5-1|NA
TGCGCCAGCAGCTCCCTACGGGGGGCGGATTGGAATGGCTACACCTTC
CASSSLRGADWNGYTF
>14|TRBJ1-1|NA|TRBV19|NA
TGTGCCAGTAGTATTACCGGGCCCGACACTGAAGCTTTCTTT
CASSITGPDTEAFF
>15|TRBJ2-2|NA|TRBV5-1|TRBD1
TGCGCCAGCAGCTTACCGGGACAGGGATACGGGGAGCTGTTTTTT
CASSLPGQGYGELFF
>13|TRBJ2-3|few|TRBV5-4|NA
TGTGCCAGCAGCCCCCCTGGAGCGAATACGCAGTATTTT
CASSPPGANTQYF
>12|TRBJ1-2|few|TRBV7-9|NA
TGTGCCAGCAGCTTAGGGAGTGTGGGCTACACCTTC
CASSLGSVGYTF
>15|TRBJ1-2|NA|TRBV5-5|NA
TGTGCCAGCAGCCCGGAAGGACAAATCGTCTATGGCTACACCTTC
CASSPEGQIVYGYTF
>14|TRBJ2-1|NA|TRBV5-1|TRBD2
TGCGCCAGCAGCTCGGCGGGAGGGTACAATGAGCAGTTCTTC
CASSSAGGYNEQFF
>19|TRBJ1-1|NA|TRBV5-8|NA
TGTGCCAGCAGCTTTGGTATCGGGGAACTCGGACCCACGGGTACTGAAGCTTTCTTT
CASSFGIGELGPTGTEAFF
>15|TRBJ2-3|NA|TRBV11-2|TRBD2
TGTGCCAGCAGCACCCCGTCCGGGGGGTGGAATACGCAGTATTTT
CASSTPSGGWNTQYF
>16|TRBJ2-2|once|TRBV9|TRBD2
TGTGCCAGCAGCGTAGGACTAGCGGGAGGCCGCGGGGAGCTGTTTTTT
CASSVGLAGGRGELFF
>15|TRBJ1-5|NA|TRBV4-1|NA
TGCGCCAGCAGCCAAGACCCCAGGGAAGATCAGCCCCAGCATTTT
CASSQDPREDQPQHF
>13|TRBJ1-5|NA|TRBV5-1|NA
TGCGCCAGCAGCTTGGACCCTCAGAAGACCCAGCATTTT
CASSLDPQKTQHF
>17|TRBJ2-1|NA|TRBV7-7|NA
TGTGCTAGCAGCTTAGGCCTAGCGTCCACCTCCTACAATGAGCAGTTCTTC
CASSLGLASTSYNEQFF
>13|TRBJ1-1|NA|TRBV7-2|NA
TGTGCCAGCACCATGGGGTTTAACACTGAAGCTTTCTTT
CASTMGFNTEAFF
>13|TRBJ1-2|few|TRBV6-5|NA
TGTGCCAGCAGTTCCGTGGCCGTCATGGGGTACACCTTC
CASSSVAVMGYTF
>13|TRBJ1-2|NA|TRBV27|TRBD1
TGTGCCAGTAGGGACAGTTTCAACTATGGCTACACCTTC
CASRDSFNYGYTF
>16|TRBJ2-2|few|TRBV9|TRBD2
TGTGCCAGCAGCCCGGGACTAGCGGGAGGCCTCGGGGAGCTGTTTTTT
CASSPGLAGGLGELFF
>16|TRBJ2-7|NA|TRBV4-1|NA
TGCGCCAGCAGCCAAGCCCCGGGAAGAGGGCTCTACGAGCAGTACTTC
CASSQAPGRGLYEQYF
>13|TRBJ1-2|NA|TRBV29-1|NA
TGCAGCGACCTGGACCCAGGGGTTTATGGCTACACCTTC
CSDLDPGVYGYTF
>15|TRBJ2-5|NA|TRBV7-8|NA
TGTGCCAGCAGCCCGGAGGTGGAGGGCGACGAGACCCAGTACTTC
CASSPEVEGDETQYF
>11|TRBJ2-7|NA|TRBV20-1|NA
TGCAGTGCTAACCGGGACTACGAGCAGTACTTC
CSANRDYEQYF
>14|TRBJ1-1|NA|TRBV5-4|NA
TGTGCCAGCAGCTTTTGGGGGATGAACACTGAAGCTTTCTTT
CASSFWGMNTEAFF
>14|TRBJ1-1|NA|TRBV18|NA
TGTGCCAGCTCACCTTCGGTGATGAACACTGAAGCTTTCTTT
CASSPSVMNTEAFF
>14|TRBJ1-2|NA|TRBV30|NA
TGTGCCTGGAGTGACCCAGCCCACTCCTATGGCTACACCTTC
CAWSDPAHSYGYTF
>14|TRBJ1-1|NA|TRBV28|TRBD1
TGTGCCAGCAGGCCAGGGGGCCGTTGGACTGAAGCTTTCTTT
CASRPGGRWTEAFF
>15|TRBJ1-1|NA|TRBV11-3|NA
TGTGCCAGCAGCCAAAGGACGGGGGGTAGGGCTGAAGCTTTCTTT
CASSQRTGGRAEAFF
>14|TRBJ2-3|NA|TRBV30|TRBD2
TGTGCCTGGAGCGGTAGCGGGACGCCAGATACGCAGTATTTT
CAWSGSGTPDTQYF
>13|TRBJ2-1|NA|TRBV9|TRBD1
TGTGCCAGCAGCCCCCGGACAGGGGAAGAGCAGTTCTTC
CASSPRTGEEQFF
>16|TRBJ2-2|NA|TRBV2|TRBD1
TGTGCCAGCAGCCCCCGGACAGGGTCGCGGACCGGGGAGCTGTTTTTT
CASSPRTGSRTGELFF
>13|TRBJ2-7|NA|TRBV7-9|TRBD1
TGTGCCAGCAGCCCCCGGGACAGCGACGAGCAGTACTTC
CASSPRDSDEQYF
>15|TRBJ2-2|NA|TRBV9|TRBD2
TGTGCCATCGAAGGACTAGCGGGAGGAGGCGGGGAGCTGTTTTTT
CAIEGLAGGGGELFF
>14|TRBJ2-7|NA|TRBV5-1|NA
TGCGCCAGCAGCGAGGGAGAGTTCACCTACGAGCAGTACTTC
CASSEGEFTYEQYF
>13|TRBJ2-1|NA|TRBV10-3|NA
TGTGCCATCAGTGAGTGGTCCTACAATGAGCAGTTCTTC
CAISEWSYNEQFF
>17|TRBJ1-5|once|TRBV10-1|TRBD1
TGCGCCAGCAGCTTGGACAGGGGGTTAGCGAGCAATCAGCCCCAGCATTTT
CASSLDRGLASNQPQHF
>14|TRBJ2-7|NA|TRBV5-5|NA
TGTGCCAGCAGCTGGGGTGTAAAATCCTACGAGCAGTACTTC
CASSWGVKSYEQYF
>15|TRBJ1-4|NA|TRBV9|NA
TGTGCCAGCAGCGTAGGAGGCCAGAACAATGAAAAACTGTTTTTT
CASSVGGQNNEKLFF
>13|TRBJ1-1|NA|TRBV29-1|TRBD1
TGCAGCGTCTTACAGGGGTTCAACACTGAAGCTTTCTTT
CSVLQGFNTEAFF
>14|TRBJ1-2|NA|TRBV6-1|TRBD1
TGTGCCAGCACCGGACAGGGGATTATTTTCGGCTACACCTTC
CASTGQGIIFGYTF
>17|TRBJ2-2|NA|TRBV28|TRBD2
TGTGCCAGCAGTGGGACTAGCGGGAGGGCGAACACCGGGGAGCTGTTTTTT
CASSGTSGRANTGELFF
>16|TRBJ2-7|NA|TRBV11-3|TRBD1
TGTGCCAGCAGCTTATTCGGGGACAGGCTCGCCTACGAGCAGTACTTC
CASSLFGDRLAYEQYF
>15|TRBJ2-5|NA|TRBV30|TRBD2
TGTGCCTGTTCCTTAACGAGGGGCGGGGGTAGAACCCAGTACTTC
CACSLTRGGGRTQYF